Following are 2 T cell receptor beta chains from one sample sequenced in a study of T cell responses to AZD1222 COVID-19 vaccine. The repertoire was sequenced with immunoSEQ multiplex PCR; TCRdb's copy has only in-frame clones and lacks some. The sample shows some 150,000 clones, approximately 89% of them seen only once. The sample consisted of peripheral blood, taken on day 0 of AZD1222 vaccination. These TCRs come from an adult in good health.

The rearrangement uses TRBV18 and TRBJ1-1; 8 positions agree with TRBD1. Germline assignment: CDR1 KGHSH and CDR2 LQKENI. The CDR3 contains 16 residues. V lost 2 bases to trimming and J lost 0 bases; unmatched junction nucleotides: 5. CDR3 residues: CASSPRTGTLNTEAFF. The CDR3, as DNA: TGTGCCAGCTCACCAAGGACAGGGACATTGAACACTGAAGCTTTCTTT.

The chain carries TRBV12-5 and TRBJ1-6; no clear D gene. This CDR3 contains 13 residues. CDR1 is LGHNT and CDR2 is FRNRAP in the germline V gene. The V and J ends lost 7 bases and 0 bases respectively, with 4 bases between them. The CDR3 bases are TGTGCTAGTGCCGGCTCCTATAATTCACCCCTCCACTTT. The encoded protein is CASAGSYNSPLHF.